The following is a TCR beta chain sequence with its context. Its specificity is unknown. The data belong to a study of shared clonotypes between healthy human individuals. The study's findings and limits: Depth was large, yet rarefaction showed that sorted-subset sequencing was incomplete.

TCRdb keeps only in-frame clones here, not all; method: immunoSEQ multiplex PCR. The table records approximately 1.1 million clones, around 78% of them present only once. Trimming removed 7 bases from V and 5 bases from J, with 6 bases in between. There are 10 residues in the CDR3. CDR1 and CDR2 (germline): SQVTM, ANQGSEA. This TCR came from a man younger than 35 in good health. Some clones in this sample may be carry-over from other donors' samples. Sequencing was performed on memory CD4+ T cells from PBMCs. Subset denoted: CD45RA-negative fraction. V gene TRBV29-1 combines with J gene TRBJ2-1, with D unclear. Written as DNA, the CDR3 is TGCAGCGCACTACACAATGAGCAGTTCTTC. Its translation: CSALHNEQFF.